Sequencing of this T cell receptor (beta chain) was carried out in a study of breast tumors, draining lymph nodes, adjacent tissues (dated by TCRdb to 2016 to 2018). For the wider study: TCR beta repertoires were compared across tumor, adjacent nontumor tissue and axillary lymph nodes obtained from breast cancer patients. In human breast cancer, the study set out to assess how tumor, surrounding tissue and draining lymph node repertoires relate to one another and whether T cells might be exchanged between them.

The instrument was an Illumina HiSeq 2000. TCR beta chain libraries were generated through multiplex PCR amplification. High-throughput sequencing was used to analyze the amplified TCR beta chain products. TCRdb itself trimmed the public reads at Q25 with fastp, ran MiXCR and retained productive beta chains. Rows are combined by CDR3 protein, so each entry shows the most common genes and DNA. The sample contains about 89,000 distinct CDR3 sequences, 25% to 35% of them found a single time. The ten top clones hold 8.1% of the sample. What the study reported, not specific to this receptor: Tumor T-cell repertoires showed less diversity than lymph node repertoires and more diversity than nontumor tissue repertoires, and tumor T-cell repertoires showed preferential V and J gene usage. Rather than being directly demonstrated, the conclusion that tumor T cells originate in lymph nodes was presented as consistent with a hypothesis. A scenario in which most tumor T cells derive from the lymph node and then expand within tumor tissue was judged to be consistent with the data. Tumor and nontumor tissue repertoires were significantly more similar in luminal-like than in basal-like breast cancer.

The lymph node samples were taken from the axillary draining lymph nodes of breast cancer patients. Looking up the germline V gene yields CDR1 SGHNT and CDR2 YENEEA. Its CDR3 holds 14 amino acids, cysteine through phenylalanine. Left in the record is the CDR3 DNA by itself, 42 bases read in frame from the first base. V ends up 5 bases short and J 10 bases short, with an unmatched junction base count of 8. This clonotype was recorded at least ten times. The antigen it binds to is not known. Within one base of it there is no much larger clone, and no base qualities were kept. The sequence derives from a female donor with breast cancer. Some clones in this sample may be carry-over from other donors' samples. Sequencing was carried out using axillary lymph node tissue. The chain uses TRBV11-3 and TRBJ2-2, and TRBD2 aligns with 9 junction nucleotides. The bases are TGTGCCAGCAGCGTTCTAGCGGGAACTGAGGAGCTGTTTTTT. Its coded protein is CASSVLAGTEELFF.